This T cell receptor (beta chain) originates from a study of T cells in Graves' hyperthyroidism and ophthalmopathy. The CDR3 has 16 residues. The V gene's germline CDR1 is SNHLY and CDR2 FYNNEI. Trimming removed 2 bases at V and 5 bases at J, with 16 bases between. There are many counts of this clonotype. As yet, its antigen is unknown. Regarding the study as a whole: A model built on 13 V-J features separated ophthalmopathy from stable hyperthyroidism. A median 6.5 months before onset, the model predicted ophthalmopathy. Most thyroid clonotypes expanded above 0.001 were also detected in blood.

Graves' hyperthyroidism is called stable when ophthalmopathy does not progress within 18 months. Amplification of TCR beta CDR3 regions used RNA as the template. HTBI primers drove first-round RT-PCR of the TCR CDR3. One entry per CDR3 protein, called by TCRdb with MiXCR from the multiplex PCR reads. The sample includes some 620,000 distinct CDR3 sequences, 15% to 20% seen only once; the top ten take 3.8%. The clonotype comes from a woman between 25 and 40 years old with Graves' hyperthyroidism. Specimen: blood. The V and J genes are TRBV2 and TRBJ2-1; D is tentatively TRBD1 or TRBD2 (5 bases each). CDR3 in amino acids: CASSEWRGTGNNEQFF. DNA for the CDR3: TGTGCCAGCAGTGAATGGAGAGGGACCGGAAACAATGAGCAGTTCTTC. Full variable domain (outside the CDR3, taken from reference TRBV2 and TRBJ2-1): EPEVTQTPSHQVTQMGQEVILRCVPISNHLYFYWYRQILGQKVEFLVSFYNNEISEKSEIFDDQFSVERPDGSNFTLKIRSTKLEDSAMYFCASSEWRGTGNNEQFFGPGTRLTVL.